Following are 31 T cell receptor beta chains from one sample sequenced in a study of blood T cell repertoires in COVID-19. Method: immunoSEQ multiplex PCR; TCRdb's copy keeps in-frame clones and lacks some. The sample has about 220,000 clones, 80% to 85% seen once. Sequencing was carried out using peripheral blood. Receptors originate from a woman aged 60 to 75 with acute or convalescent COVID-19.

This chain uses TRBV6-5 with TRBJ1-3, with D perhaps TRBD1 (5 bases). The V gene's germline CDR1 is MNHEY and CDR2 SVGAGI. The V end lost 0 bases, the J end lost 4 bases, and 13 bases lay between the germline ends. The CDR3 extends over 16 amino acids. This CDR3 is CASSYSMRGSGNTIYF. CDR3 in DNA: TGTGCCAGCAGTTACTCGATGCGGGGGTCAGGAAACACCATATATTTT.

The chain uses TRBV30 and TRBJ1-2; D uncertain. The V end lost 3 bases, the J end lost 4 bases, and 12 bases lay between the germline ends. Germline assignment: CDR1 GTSNPN and CDR2 SVGIG (reference sequence). CDR3 length: 13 amino acids. CDR3 region: CAWRTRIPYGYTF. CDR3 DNA sequence: TGTGCCTGGAGAACCAGAATACCCTATGGCTACACCTTC.

The CDR3 DNA reads as TGTGCCAGCAGGAACAGTCAGCTGGGAAACACCATATATTTT. Its protein product is CASRNSQLGNTIYF. The chain employs TRBV6-5 and TRBJ1-3, with D uncertain. CDR1 and CDR2 from the germline V gene are MNHEY and SVGAGI. The length of the CDR3 is 14 residues. The V and J ends lost 6 bases and 4 bases respectively, with 13 bases between them.

This chain joins TRBV15 and TRBJ2-2; TRBD1 is a possible D gene (6 bases). V was cut by 5 bases and J by 5 bases, with 9 bases left in between. CDR3 size: 13 residues. The germline gives CDR1 LNHNV, CDR2 YYDKDF (reference sequence). The CDR3 protein is CATSYRGTGELFF. The CDR3 DNA follows: TGTGCCACCAGCTATAGGGGGACCGGGGAGCTGTTTTTT. The variable domain in full, completed from reference TRBV15 and TRBJ2-2, reads DAMVIQNPRYQVTQFGKPVTLSCSQTLNHNVMYWYQQKSSQAPKLLFHYYDKDFNNEADTPDNFQSRRPNTSFCFLDIRSPGLGDTAMYLCATSYRGTGELFFGEGSRLTVL.

This chain joins TRBV6-6 and TRBJ2-2; D is possibly TRBD2 (5 bases). CDR1 and CDR2 from the germline V gene are MNHNY and SVGAGI (reference sequence). This CDR3 is 12 amino acids long. The V end was cut by 7 bases, the J end by 7 bases, with 10 bases between. The chain's CDR3 is CASIPGDGELFF. CDR3 nucleotide sequence: TGTGCCAGCATCCCCGGGGACGGGGAGCTGTTTTTT.

This chain uses TRBV3-1 (or the pseudogene TRBV3-2) with TRBJ1-1; no clear D gene. CDR1 is LGHDT and CDR2 is YNNKEL in the germline V gene (reference sequence). Trimming stripped 4 bases from V and 4 bases from J, with 10 bases between. This CDR3 is 13 amino acids long. In nucleotides, the CDR3 is TGTGCCAGCAGCCGCCAGGAGGGCACTGAAGCTTTCTTT. The encoded protein is CASSRQEGTEAFF.

This clone is a singleton in its sample. The chain has TRBV29-1 and TRBJ2-1; TRBD2 aligns across 11 bases. J gave up 0 bases and V 8 bases, and 24 bases lay outside the gene matches. There are 21 residues in the CDR3. Germline CDR1 SQVTM, CDR2 ANQGSEA. The CDR3 nucleotides are TGCAGCAGACCTTCTAGCGGGGGGCCGGCGGAGGAGGGCGCCTCCTACAATGAGCAGTTCTTC. Protein product: CSRPSSGGPAEEGASYNEQFF.

The V gene is TRBV5-4, the J gene TRBJ2-7; perhaps TRBD1 as D (6 bases). Germline assignment: CDR1 SGHNT and CDR2 YYREEE (reference sequence). The CDR3 contains 18 residues. V was trimmed by 3 bases and J by 0 bases, leaving 22 bases between them. The CDR3 DNA reads TGTGCCAGCAGCTCGGGGACCACAGGGTTGGGGAGCTCCTACGAGCAGTACTTC. Encoded protein: CASSSGTTGLGSSYEQYF.

Comments on this clone: The same CDR3 is also encoded by other DNA sequences in this sample. This chain connects TRBV6-5 to TRBJ1-1; TRBD1 might be the D (6 bases). The CDR3 runs to 13 residues. Germline V lookup: CDR1 MNHEY, CDR2 SVGAGI. Trimming took 6 bases from V and 5 from J, leaving 13 bases between them. The CDR3 DNA is TGTGCCAGCAGGGACAGAGCTCCGACTGAAGCTTTCTTT. This codes for CASRDRAPTEAFF.

In its sample, this clone was seen a few times. The V call is TRBV4-1, the J call TRBJ1-2; D unclear. Germline V gene lookup returns CDR1 MGHRA and CDR2 YSYEKL. The CDR3 contains 17 residues. V was trimmed by 4 bases and J by 7 bases, leaving 25 bases between them. The CDR3 here is CASSLQNLAGLTGGYTF. The CDR3 DNA follows: TGCGCCAGCAGCCTCCAAAATCTGGCCGGGTTAACGGGTGGCTACACCTTC.

This chain links TRBV7-9 with TRBJ1-1; D not certain. This CDR3 region has 13 residues. Trimming left V 3 bases short and J 2 bases short, with 7 bases between. Germline lookup yields CDR1 SEHNR and CDR2 FQNEAQ (reference sequence). CDR3 in DNA: TGTGCCAGCAGCTTGGACTCCAACACTGAAGCTTTCTTT. Translated, it gives CASSLDSNTEAFF. The whole variable domain, remainder taken from reference TRBV7-9 and TRBJ1-1, is DTGVSQNPRHKITKRGQNVTFRCDPISEHNRLYWYRQTLGQGPEFLTYFQNEAQLEKSRLLSDRFSAERPKGSFSTLEIQRTEQGDSAMYLCASSLDSNTEAFFGQGTRLTVV.

V is TRBV30 and J is TRBJ1-1; weak D call: TRBD1 (5 bases). Trimming left V 6 bases short and J 1 base short, with 12 bases between. This CDR3 is 13 amino acids long. Germline V gives CDR1 GTSNPN, CDR2 SVGIG (reference sequence). For the CDR3, the DNA is TGTGCCTGCCAGGGCCAACCGAACACTGAAGCTTTCTTT. Translating it yields CACQGQPNTEAFF. Full variable domain (outside the CDR3, taken from reference TRBV30 and TRBJ1-1): SQTIHQWPATLVQPVGSPLSLECTVEGTSNPNLYWYRQAAGRGLQLLFYSVGIGQISSEVPQNLSASRPQDRQFILSSKKLLLSDSGFYLCACQGQPNTEAFFGQGTRLTVV.

The rearrangement joins TRBV29-1 to TRBJ2-1, with 8 bases matching TRBD1. The CDR3 covers 11 residues. V trimming: 8 bases; J trimming: 8 bases; junction bases outside the gene matches: 5. CDR1 is SQVTM, CDR2 ANQGSEA, per germline. The CDR3, as DNA: TGCAGCTGTCACAGGGGGGATGAGCAGTTCTTC. The encoded protein is CSCHRGDEQFF.

The chain is built from TRBV5-1 and TRBJ1-2; D remains ambiguous. The CDR3 spans 15 residues. V lost 0 bases to trimming and J lost 4 bases, with 13 bases between them. Germline CDR1 and CDR2: SGHRS and YFSETQ. The CDR3, as DNA: TGCGCCAGCAGCTTGGGATTGGGAGCCCCCTATGGCTACACCTTC. It specifies CASSLGLGAPYGYTF.

CDR3 nucleotides: TGTGCCAGCAGCTTGGGTCGAGGTGAAAAACTGTTTTTT. Protein sequence: CASSLGRGEKLFF. The chain recombines TRBV5-4 with TRBJ1-4; D call uncertain. V lost 0 bases and J 7 bases, leaving 7 bases between the germline ends. CDR3 size: 13 residues. Germline V gene lookup returns CDR1 SGHNT and CDR2 YYREEE (reference sequence).

This clone occurred once. V is TRBV7-2 and J is TRBJ1-2; D is uncertain. Germline-derived CDR1 and CDR2 are SGHTA and FQGNSA. V dropped 1 base and J dropped 3 bases, with 9 bases sitting between them. The length of the CDR3 is 14 residues. In DNA, the CDR3 is TGTGCCAGCAGCTTAGTCGCAGAGGACTATGGCTACACCTTC. Amino acid sequence: CASSLVAEDYGYTF. Combining the CDR3 with reference TRBV7-2 and TRBJ1-2 gives the whole variable domain GAGVSQSPSNKVTEKGKDVELRCDPISGHTALYWYRQSLGQGLEFLIYFQGNSAPDKSGLPSDRFSAERTGGSVSTLTIQRTQQEDSAVYLCASSLVAEDYGYTFGSGTRLTVV.

The chain couples TRBV3-1 (or the pseudogene TRBV3-2) to TRBJ1-1; 7 bases map to TRBD1. The germline V gene encodes CDR1 LGHDT and CDR2 YNNKEL (reference sequence). The V segment lost 4 bases and the J segment 5 bases; nucleotides outside the gene matches: 10. This CDR3 region has 15 residues. CDR3 coding DNA: TGTGCCAGCAGCCCTCAGGAAGGGGGCATAACTGAAGCTTTCTTT. Translating it yields CASSPQEGGITEAFF.

This clone was observed once. This chain connects TRBV7-9 to TRBJ1-5; D call uncertain. This CDR3 is built from 15 residues. CDR1 and CDR2 (germline): SEHNR, FQNEAQ (reference sequence). The V end lost 2 bases, the J end lost 1 base, and 9 bases lay between the germline ends. CDR3 loop: CASSLSGLSNQPQHF. The CDR3 region has the DNA TGTGCCAGCAGCTTATCGGGTTTAAGCAATCAGCCCCAGCATTTT. Drawing the rest from reference TRBV7-9 and TRBJ1-5, the complete variable domain is DTGVSQNPRHKITKRGQNVTFRCDPISEHNRLYWYRQTLGQGPEFLTYFQNEAQLEKSRLLSDRFSAERPKGSFSTLEIQRTEQGDSAMYLCASSLSGLSNQPQHFGDGTRLSIL.

This clone was picked up one time. The chain has TRBV7-6 and TRBJ2-3; D is ambiguous. Germline V CDR1 and CDR2: SGHVS, FNYEAQ. Between the trimmed V and J ends, which lost 2 bases and 2 bases, there was a span of 8 bases. The CDR3 consists of 14 residues. CDR3: CASSLSINTDTQYF. As DNA, the CDR3 is TGTGCCAGCAGCTTATCAATCAACACAGATACGCAGTATTTT.

J is TRBJ1-5 and V is TRBV6-5, with D unresolved. CDR1 MNHEY and CDR2 SVGAGI come from the germline V gene. The CDR3 covers 14 residues. V was pared by 4 bases and J by 6 bases, with 13 bases between. This chain's CDR3 is CASSSLGPGQPQHF. CDR3 bases: TGTGCCAGCAGTTCCTTAGGTCCGGGTCAGCCCCAGCATTTT.

The CDR3 DNA sequence: TGCGCCAGCAGTCCTTTCGGACAGGGGGGACCTGAAGCTTTCTTT. Protein sequence: CASSPFGQGGPEAFF. The V gene is TRBV5-1, the J gene TRBJ1-1, with TRBD1 identical over 10 bases. Germline CDR1 SGHRS, CDR2 YFSETQ. This CDR3 region has 15 residues. The trim removed 5 bases at V and 6 bases at J, leaving 10 bases unmatched.

The chain combines TRBV19 with TRBJ1-3, with D unresolved. This CDR3 has 12 amino acids. The germline V gene encodes CDR1 LNHDA and CDR2 SQIVND (reference sequence). The V end lost 7 bases, the J end lost 0 bases, and 4 bases lay between the germline ends. CDR3 residues: CASTLSGNTIYF. CDR3 in DNA: TGTGCCAGTACTCTCTCTGGAAACACCATATATTTT.

The chain uses TRBV6-5 and TRBJ2-1; maybe TRBD1 (5 bases). The CDR3 is 14 amino acids. Germline V lookup: CDR1 MNHEY, CDR2 SVGAGI. With 6 bases removed from V and 13 bases from J, the gap between germline ends came to 22 bases. CDR3 amino acids: CASSRSGAPMRQFF. CDR3 sequence (DNA): TGTGCCAGCAGCCGCAGTGGGGCCCCCATGCGACAGTTCTTC.

This clone was seen only once. The rearrangement links TRBV6-5 to TRBJ1-1; D might be TRBD1 (6 bases). The V end was cut by 7 bases, the J end by 6 bases, with 21 bases between. Germline V CDR1 and CDR2: MNHEY, SVGAGI. CDR3 length equals 15 residues. CDR3 loop: CASTKLGQFPPEAFF. CDR3 DNA: TGTGCCAGCACCAAACTTGGACAGTTCCCCCCTGAAGCTTTCTTT.

This clone occurred a few times. The chain is built from TRBV5-1 and TRBJ1-3; the D is unclear. CDR1 and CDR2 (germline): SGHRS, YFSETQ. The CDR3 loop spans 17 amino acids. The V gene lost 0 bases and the J gene lost 0 bases, with 13 bases spanning the gap. Here the CDR3 reads CASSLDWAGNSGNTIYF. CDR3 coding DNA: TGCGCCAGCAGCTTGGATTGGGCAGGAAACTCTGGAAACACCATATATTTT. Looking up the rest from reference TRBV5-1 and TRBJ1-3 gives the full variable domain: KAGVTQTPRYLIKTRGQQVTLSCSPISGHRSVSWYQQTPGQGLQFLFEYFSETQRNKGNFPGRFSGRQFSNSRSEMNVSTLELGDSALYLCASSLDWAGNSGNTIYFGEGSWLTVV.

The V gene is TRBV5-1, the J gene TRBJ1-2, with 7 bases identical to TRBD1. Germline V gene sequence: CDR1 SGHRS, CDR2 YFSETQ. The CDR3 is 13 amino acids. The junction had 9 bases not matched to a gene; V was cut back by 4 bases and J by 9 bases. Here the CDR3 reads CASSLGTEQRYTF. The CDR3 nucleotides read TGCGCCAGCAGCCTCGGGACAGAACAACGCTACACCTTC.

This chain links TRBV10-3 with TRBJ1-2; the D gene is possibly TRBD1 (5 bases). The length of the CDR3 is 13 residues. Looked up from germline, CDR1 is ENHRY and CDR2 is SYGVKD. Trimming pared 3 bases from V and 3 bases from J, leaving 8 bases between. The CDR3 nucleotides read TGTGCCATCAGTGATCGCAGGGACTATGGCTACACCTTC. The encoded protein is CAISDRRDYGYTF.

The chain recombines TRBV28 with TRBJ1-2; TRBD1 agrees at 9 bases. The V and J ends lost 3 bases and 6 bases, in that order; junction bases with no gene match: 5. The CDR3 extends over 14 amino acids. From germline, CDR1 is MDHEN and CDR2 SYDVKM. CDR3 DNA: TGTGCCAGCAGTTTCGACGGGACAGGGAATGGCTACACCTTC. This codes for CASSFDGTGNGYTF.

The chain recombines TRBV2 with TRBJ2-2, with D possibly TRBD1 on 6 matching bases. Trimming took off 6 bases at V and 7 bases at J, with 12 bases between the two ends. This CDR3 is 13 amino acids long. Germline V gives CDR1 SNHLY, CDR2 FYNNEI. CDR3 in DNA: TGTGCCAGCAGGAATCAGGGGCTCGGGGAGCTGTTTTTT. Translated: CASRNQGLGELFF.

This clone was observed a handful of times. The rearrangement joins TRBV5-8 to TRBJ1-1; D unclear. This CDR3 region has 16 residues. Trimming stripped 4 bases from V and 1 base from J, with 17 bases between. The germline V gene has CDR1 SGHTS and CDR2 YDEGEE. The CDR3, as DNA: TGTGCCAGCAGCCCTCTTATGCGGCAAAAGAACACTGAAGCTTTCTTT. Translation gives CASSPLMRQKNTEAFF.

The rearrangement uses TRBV28 and TRBJ1-2; the D gene is possibly TRBD1 (6 bases). Trimming took off 6 bases at V and 7 bases at J, with 18 bases between the two ends. CDR1 and CDR2 (germline): MDHEN, SYDVKM. The CDR3 consists of 14 residues. CDR3 bases: TGTGCCAGCAGCCCCCGGTACAGGGATGGTGGCTACACCTTC. This encodes CASSPRYRDGGYTF.